This T cell receptor beta chain was identified in a study of blood T cell repertoires in COVID-19. A Seattle source enrolled patients during active infection and followed them longitudinally. CDR1 is KGHDR, CDR2 SFDVKD, per germline. This CDR3 spans 17 amino acids. V shed 5 bases and J 2 bases; nucleotides not matched to a gene: 11. Profiled with immunoSEQ multiplex PCR; TCRdb holds only in-frame clones, not every one. The data show 150,000 to 200,000 clones, with roughly 80% seen just once and 6.5% to 8.5% held by the top ten. The clonotype was recovered from a woman in her seventies with COVID-19, enrolled during active disease. The rearrangement joins TRBV24-1 to TRBJ2-7; 10 bases map to TRBD2. The sample consisted of peripheral blood. The CDR3 nucleotides read TGTGCCACCAGTGCCCGCCTAGGGACTAGCGAGGCCTACGAGCAGTACTTC. Translated, it gives CATSARLGTSEAYEQYF.